The rows below give T cell receptor beta chains drawn from one sample of a study of blood T cell repertoires in COVID-19. Assay: immunoSEQ multiplex PCR; the TCRdb copy retains only in-frame clones and omits some. The sample contains hundreds of thousands of clones, nearly 90% of which appear only once. The material sequenced was PBMCs or T cells enriched from blood (not recorded which). These receptors were taken from a man under 40 who had been exposed to COVID-19. Both conserved end residues are part of each CDR3. The D gene is left open where the match is weak. Rows give clone size only sometimes, using once, few, many, or a class for an expanded clone.

d_call j_call clone_size v_call cdr3_nt cdr3_aa
TRBD2 TRBJ2-2 - TRBV6-5 TGTGCCAGCAGCCCACTAGCGGGCGGGGAGCTGTTTTTT CASSPLAGGELFF
- TRBJ1-2 - TRBV13 TGTGCCAGCGGGTATTTGGGGGGGAAGAACTATGGCTACACCTTC CASGYLGGKNYGYTF
- TRBJ1-4 few TRBV2 TGTGCCAGCAGTGCCCTCAGGGGTGAGAGGGAAAAACTGTTTTTT CASSALRGEREKLFF
TRBD1 TRBJ1-2 - TRBV7-8 TGTGCCAGCAGCTCTCACAGACAGGGATATGGCTACACCTTC CASSSHRQGYGYTF
TRBD1 TRBJ2-3 - TRBV19 TGTGCCAGTATGGTAACCGGGACAGGGGGCGCCACGCCGCAGTATTTT CASMVTGTGGATPQYF
TRBD2 TRBJ2-1 - TRBV19 TGTGCCAGTAGTATAGGACCAGCGGGGGGGCCTTTTGTCAATGAGCAGTTCTTC CASSIGPAGGPFVNEQFF
TRBD2 TRBJ2-3 - TRBV4-2 TGTGCCAGCAGCCAATACTTTGCGGGGGGGCCTGGGACAGATACGCAGTATTTT CASSQYFAGGPGTDTQYF
- TRBJ1-3 - TRBV7-9 TGTGCCAGCAGACCCCCTCGGACTCTCGGCTCTGGAAACACCATATATTTT CASRPPRTLGSGNTIYF
- TRBJ1-3 - TRBV11-1 TGTGCCAGCAGCCGGGGTGGCTCTGGAAACACCATATATTTT CASSRGGSGNTIYF
- TRBJ1-1 - TRBV6-5 TGTGCCAGCAGCCGGGTTCGGAGCACTGAAGCTTTCTTT CASSRVRSTEAFF
- TRBJ2-3 - TRBV3-1/TRBV3-2 TGTGCCAGCAGTAAAGGGGTGGTTGATACGCAGTATTTT CASSKGVVDTQYF
TRBD1 TRBJ2-7 - TRBV6-1 TGTGCCAGCAGTGAGTGGGACAGGGGTTCCTACGAGCAGTACTTC CASSEWDRGSYEQYF
- TRBJ1-2 - TRBV28 TGTGCCAGCAGACCTGGGGGCACAGACTATGGCTACACCTTC CASRPGGTDYGYTF
- TRBJ1-4 once TRBV30 TGTGCCTGGAGTGTACGTGGGCGAGAAAAACTGTTTTTT CAWSVRGREKLFF
TRBD1 TRBJ1-2 - TRBV29-1 TGCAGCGTTGACAGGGGGACCCTCGGCTACACCTTC CSVDRGTLGYTF
- TRBJ1-4 - TRBV6-5 TGTGCCAGCAGCACGCCGGGCAGGGCGGAAAAACTGTTTTTT CASSTPGRAEKLFF
- TRBJ2-1 - TRBV4-1 TGCGCCAGCAGCCAAGATAAGTTAGCGGAGACGACCCCGAAGAACAATGAGCAGTTCTTC CASSQDKLAETTPKNNEQFF
- TRBJ1-2 - TRBV7-3 TGTGCCAGCAGCGCACAGGGTGGAGAAGGCTACACCTTC CASSAQGGEGYTF
- TRBJ1-5 - TRBV18 TGTGCCAGCTCACGTACGCGGGGGGGTTTAAGCAATCAGCCCCAGCATTTT CASSRTRGGLSNQPQHF
TRBD2 TRBJ2-7 - TRBV3-1/TRBV3-2 TGTGCCAGCCGGGGGGGGGACTACGAGCAGTACTTC CASRGGDYEQYF
- TRBJ2-7 - TRBV2 TGTGCCAGCAGTCCCCTCGCGGACGAGCAGTACTTC CASSPLADEQYF
- TRBJ1-6 - TRBV30 TGTGCCTGGAGTGTACTGCCCAGGCCGCTGGTTAATTCACCCCTCCACTTT CAWSVLPRPLVNSPLHF
- TRBJ1-2 once TRBV25-1 TGTGCCAGCAGTGTAGGCGGGGGGTATGGCTACACCTTC CASSVGGGYGYTF
- TRBJ1-2 - TRBV2 TGTGCCAGCAGTGTTCTGCAGGCTAATGGCTACACCTTC CASSVLQANGYTF
- TRBJ1-3 - TRBV2 TGTGCCAGCAGTAAAGAGGCAGGGCAATCAGGAAACACCATATATTTT CASSKEAGQSGNTIYF
TRBD1 TRBJ1-5 - TRBV5-1 TGCGCCAGCAGCTGGGACCGGGACAGGAGACAGCCCCAGCATTTT CASSWDRDRRQPQHF
TRBD2 TRBJ2-3 - TRBV2 TGTGCCAGCAGGCCGCCCTCTAGCGGGGGTTACACCTTCACAGATACGCAGTATTTT CASRPPSSGGYTFTDTQYF
TRBD1 TRBJ1-1 - TRBV4-3 TGCGCCAGCAGACAGGGGGCGGACACTGAAGCTTTCTTT CASRQGADTEAFF
- TRBJ1-1 once TRBV19 TGTGCCAGTAGGGAACACAGGGCTGAGAACACTGAAGCTTTCTTT CASREHRAENTEAFF
TRBD2 TRBJ2-7 - TRBV15 TGTGCCACCAGCAGAGATATTGCGGGAGTATACGAGCAGTACTTC CATSRDIAGVYEQYF
TRBD1 TRBJ1-4 - TRBV9 TGTGCCAGCACACAGGGGGTCGGAACTAATGAAAAACTGTTTTTT CASTQGVGTNEKLFF
- TRBJ1-6 - TRBV18 TGTGCCAGCTCACCGGGAGGAATGTCACCCCTCCACTTT CASSPGGMSPLHF
- TRBJ1-2 - TRBV4-3 TGCGCCAGCAGCCAAGATCAACAGGGACGCTATGGCTACACCTTC CASSQDQQGRYGYTF
TRBD1 TRBJ2-2 - TRBV5-4 TGTGCCAGCAGCCGCCGACAGGGTCAGGCCGGGGAGCTGTTTTTT CASSRRQGQAGELFF
TRBD2 TRBJ2-7 many TRBV6-6 TGTGCCAGCAGTTATGCGGGGGGGCCGGGCGAGCAGTACTTC CASSYAGGPGEQYF
TRBD1 TRBJ2-7 few TRBV4-2 TGTGCCAGCAGCCAAGAGACCGGGACAGGGCCGAGCGAGCAGTACTTC CASSQETGTGPSEQYF
- TRBJ1-1 - TRBV5-1 TGCGCCAGCAGCTTGGCCTCACAGGATGAAGCTTTCTTT CASSLASQDEAFF
TRBD2 TRBJ2-1 - TRBV29-1 TGCAGCGTTCAGACTAGCGGGGGGGCCCGTGAGCAGTTCTTC CSVQTSGGAREQFF
TRBD2 TRBJ2-1 - TRBV6-1 TGTGCCAGCGGTGAACTAGCGGTCAATGAGCAGTTCTTC CASGELAVNEQFF
- TRBJ2-7 - TRBV7-9 TGTGCCAGCAGCCATACTACGGGGTTTATGGGGGCTGGCTCCTACGAGCAGTACTTC CASSHTTGFMGAGSYEQYF
TRBD2 TRBJ2-1 - TRBV5-5 TGTGCCAGCAGCTCAGCGGGGGGTTCGGAGCAGTTCTTC CASSSAGGSEQFF
- TRBJ2-5 - TRBV6-4 TGTGCCAGCAGTGAGGGGATGGACAGCCCCCAGTACTTC CASSEGMDSPQYF
- TRBJ1-6 few TRBV6-2/TRBV6-3 TGTGCCAGCAGTGCCCGGGGGGTCTCCTATAATTCACCCCTCCACTTT CASSARGVSYNSPLHF
- TRBJ2-2 few TRBV9 TGTGCCAGCAGCGTGGCTTTACGAGCGGGGAACACCGGGGAGCTGTTTTTT CASSVALRAGNTGELFF
TRBD2 TRBJ2-1 - TRBV11-2 TGTGCCAGCAGCTTAGGGGCGGGGTCCCTAGCGGGACGGAATGAGCAGTTCTTC CASSLGAGSLAGRNEQFF
TRBD2 TRBJ2-7 - TRBV6-2/TRBV6-3 TGTGCCAGCAGCGGAGCGGGCGGGGGGGTTCGTTTCTCCTACGAGCAGTACTTC CASSGAGGGVRFSYEQYF
- TRBJ1-4 - TRBV9 TGTGCCAGCAGCCCCAGGCCCCTCGGTGAAAAACTGTTTTTT CASSPRPLGEKLFF
- TRBJ1-5 - TRBV4-2 TGTGCCAGCAGCCAAGATCCTGCGCAGGGCCTGCCCCAGCATTTT CASSQDPAQGLPQHF
- TRBJ1-4 - TRBV3-1/TRBV3-2 TGTGCCAGCAGCCAAGACGTACAGGGCCCCAATGAAAAACTGTTTTTT CASSQDVQGPNEKLFF
- TRBJ1-5 once TRBV19 TGTGCCAGTAGTATAACAGCAGGTATGGAGCCCCAGCATTTT CASSITAGMEPQHF
- TRBJ2-1 - TRBV2 TGTGCCAGCAGTGAGAGGGTGGACAGCTCCTACAATGAGCAGTTCTTC CASSERVDSSYNEQFF
- TRBJ2-3 - TRBV25-1 TGTGCCAGCATTCCCCTGGGAGCAGATACGCAGTATTTT CASIPLGADTQYF
- TRBJ1-1 few TRBV19 TGTGCCACTCAAAATGTCGGGGGGTCTGAAGCTTTCTTT CATQNVGGSEAFF
TRBD2 TRBJ2-1 - TRBV2 TGTGCCAGCAGTTTATGGCTAGCGGGGACCAATGAGCAGTTCTTC CASSLWLAGTNEQFF
- TRBJ2-3 - TRBV11-3 TGTGCCAGCAGTAGGACCCCCAGGGGCACAGATACGCAGTATTTT CASSRTPRGTDTQYF
- TRBJ1-5 - TRBV9 TGTGCCAGCAGCGTAGGACATAGCAATCAGCCCCAGCATTTT CASSVGHSNQPQHF
- TRBJ2-7 - TRBV4-1 TGCGCCAGCAGCCAAGGAGGCGATTACGAGCAGTACTTC CASSQGGDYEQYF
- TRBJ2-7 - TRBV7-6 TGTGCCAGCAGCTTAGGTGCCGGGTCCTCCTACGAGCAGTACTTC CASSLGAGSSYEQYF
- TRBJ2-1 once TRBV12-5 TGTGCTAGTGTTCGCTATTACTCCTACAATGAGCAGTTCTTC CASVRYYSYNEQFF